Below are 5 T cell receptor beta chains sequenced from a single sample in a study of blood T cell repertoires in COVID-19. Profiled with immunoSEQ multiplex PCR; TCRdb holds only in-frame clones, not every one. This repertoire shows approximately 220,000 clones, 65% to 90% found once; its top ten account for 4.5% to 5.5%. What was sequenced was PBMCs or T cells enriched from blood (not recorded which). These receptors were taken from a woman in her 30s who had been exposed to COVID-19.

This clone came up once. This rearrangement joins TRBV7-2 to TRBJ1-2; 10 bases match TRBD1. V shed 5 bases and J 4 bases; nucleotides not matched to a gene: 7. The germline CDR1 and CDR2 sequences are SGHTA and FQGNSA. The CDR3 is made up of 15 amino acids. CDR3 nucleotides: TGTGCCAGCAGCCTAGGGACAGGGGTTGCCTATGGCTACACCTTC. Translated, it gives CASSLGTGVAYGYTF.

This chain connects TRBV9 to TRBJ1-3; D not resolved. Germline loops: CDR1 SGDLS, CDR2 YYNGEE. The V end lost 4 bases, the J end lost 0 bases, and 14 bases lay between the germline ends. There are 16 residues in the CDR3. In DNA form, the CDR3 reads TGTGCCAGCAGCCGTGCAGACGACTCCTCTGGAAACACCATATATTTT. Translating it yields CASSRADDSSGNTIYF.

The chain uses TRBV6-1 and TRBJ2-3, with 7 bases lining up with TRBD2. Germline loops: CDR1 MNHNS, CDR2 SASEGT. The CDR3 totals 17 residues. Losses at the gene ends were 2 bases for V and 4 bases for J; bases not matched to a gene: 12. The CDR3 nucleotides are TGTGCCAGCAGTGAACTCCCCGGGGCGGGGGTTGCAGATACGCAGTATTTT. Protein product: CASSELPGAGVADTQYF.

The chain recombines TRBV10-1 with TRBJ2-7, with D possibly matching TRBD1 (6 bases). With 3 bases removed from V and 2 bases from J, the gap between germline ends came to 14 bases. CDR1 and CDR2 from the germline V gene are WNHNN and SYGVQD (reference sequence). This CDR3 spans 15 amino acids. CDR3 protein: CASSEWDTGTYEQYF. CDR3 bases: TGCGCCAGCAGTGAATGGGACACCGGTACCTACGAGCAGTACTTC.

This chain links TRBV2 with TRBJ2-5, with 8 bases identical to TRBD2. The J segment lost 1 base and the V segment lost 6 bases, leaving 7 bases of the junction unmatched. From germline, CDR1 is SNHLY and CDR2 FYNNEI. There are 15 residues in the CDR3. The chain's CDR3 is CASRGWAGGQETQYF. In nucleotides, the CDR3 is TGTGCCAGCAGGGGCTGGGCGGGGGGCCAAGAGACCCAGTACTTC.